Listed here are 21 T cell receptor beta chains from one sample, sequenced in a study of cytomegalovirus exposure and HLA in healthy donors. Only in-frame clones appear in the TCRdb table, and some are missing; sequencing was by immunoSEQ multiplex PCR. This sample carries roughly 180,000 clones, around nine tenths of them seen once, and the ten largest clones take 7.2%. What was sequenced was PBMCs. These receptors all stem from a man aged 25-45 years in good health and CMV-seropositive.

This clone was picked up one time. The chain joins TRBV25-1 to TRBJ1-2; D is ambiguous. V was trimmed by 3 bases and J by 0 bases, leaving 5 bases between them. Germline lookup yields CDR1 MGHDK and CDR2 SYGVNS. CDR3 length: 13 amino acids. This CDR3 is CASSDAANYGYTF. The CDR3 nucleotides are TGTGCCAGCAGTGACGCGGCTAACTATGGCTACACCTTC.

V gene TRBV9 combines with J gene TRBJ1-2, with 9 bases that match TRBD1. CDR3 length equals 17 residues. Germline loops: CDR1 SGDLS, CDR2 YYNGEE. Trimming cost V 0 bases and J 6 bases; bases outside gene matches: 12. Here the CDR3 DNA reads TGTGCCAGCAGCGTAGAACAGGGGGCCTTTTTAGACAATGGCTACACCTTC. This translates into CASSVEQGAFLDNGYTF.

This clone was observed a handful of times. The V and J genes are TRBV6-5 and TRBJ1-2; no firm D call. Germline-derived CDR1 and CDR2 are MNHEY and SVGAGI. Between the trimmed V and J ends, which lost 2 bases and 1 base, there was a span of 11 bases. There are 15 residues in the CDR3. CDR3: CASSYMGGNNYGYTF. CDR3 DNA: TGTGCCAGCAGTTACATGGGAGGCAATAACTATGGCTACACCTTC.

The V and J genes are TRBV29-1 and TRBJ2-5, with TRBD1 as a possible D gene (5 bases). Trimming took 4 bases from V and 5 from J, leaving 17 bases between them. This CDR3 has 14 amino acids. Germline CDR1 is SQVTM and CDR2 is ANQGSEA. This chain's CDR3 is CSVVPRQGRETQYF. CDR3 DNA sequence: TGCAGCGTTGTTCCCCGGCAGGGAAGGGAGACCCAGTACTTC.

This chain joins TRBV15 and TRBJ1-3; D gene uncertain. Trimming took 4 bases from V and 1 from J, leaving 20 bases between them. CDR3 length: 18 residues. Germline CDR1 and CDR2: LNHNV and YYDKDF (reference sequence). Written as DNA, the CDR3 is TGTGCCACCAGCACCGGCTCAGGTGGCTTTTCTTCTGGAAACACCATATATTTT. Translating gives CATSTGSGGFSSGNTIYF.

In its sample, this clone was seen once. V usage is TRBV6-4 and J usage is TRBJ2-2; a possible D gene is TRBD1 (5 bases). The germline gives CDR1 MRHNA, CDR2 SNTAGT. V lost 4 bases and J lost 5, with 8 bases in between. This CDR3 contains 13 residues. CDR3 amino acids: CASSVSGTGELFF. The CDR3 region has the DNA TGTGCCAGCAGTGTGTCAGGGACCGGGGAGCTGTTTTTT.

J is TRBJ1-1 and V is TRBV9; D might be TRBD1 (6 bases). The CDR3 contains 13 residues. The germline V gene encodes CDR1 SGDLS and CDR2 YYNGEE. The V and J ends lost 0 bases and 4 bases respectively, with 7 bases between them. The CDR3 protein is CASSVDRVTEAFF. DNA of the CDR3: TGTGCCAGCAGCGTAGACAGGGTCACTGAAGCTTTCTTT.

The rearrangement joins TRBV28 to TRBJ2-3, with 12 bases fitting TRBD2. There are 15 residues in the CDR3. Trimming removed 8 bases from V and 5 bases from J; junction bases left unmatched: 8. Germline V lookup: CDR1 MDHEN, CDR2 SYDVKM. CDR3 nucleotide sequence: TGTGCCAGCGGCGAGACTAGCGGGGGAAAAGATACGCAGTATTTT. It encodes CASGETSGGKDTQYF.

Concerning this clone: The same CDR3 is also encoded by other DNA sequences in this sample. The V gene is TRBV18, the J gene TRBJ1-2; tentatively, D is TRBD1 (6 bases). This CDR3 has 13 residues. With 2 bases removed from V and 6 bases from J, the gap between germline ends came to 10 bases. Germline values: CDR1 KGHSH, CDR2 LQKENI. Here the CDR3 DNA reads TGTGCCAGCTCACCAGCGTCAGGGGATGGCTACACCTTC. As protein: CASSPASGDGYTF.

The chain couples TRBV10-2 to TRBJ1-2, with 7 bases identical to TRBD1. This CDR3 has 16 residues. CDR1 is WSHSY, CDR2 SAAADI, per germline. V trimming: 7 bases; J trimming: 0 bases; junction bases outside the gene matches: 11. CDR3 sequence (DNA): TGCGCCAGCAAGGGGGCCAGGGGAAAAGCTAACTATGGCTACACCTTC. It yields the protein CASKGARGKANYGYTF.

The V gene is TRBV6-5, the J gene TRBJ2-2; D gene ambiguous. CDR3 length: 16 amino acids. Germline V gene sequence: CDR1 MNHEY, CDR2 SVGAGI. Trimming shortened V by 0 bases and J by 0 bases, and 8 bases separated the two germline ends. The CDR3 protein is CASSYSPSTNTGELFF. CDR3 nucleotides: TGTGCCAGCAGTTACTCGCCTAGTACGAACACCGGGGAGCTGTTTTTT.

There are a few counts of this clone. The chain uses TRBV4-3 and TRBJ2-7; 12 bases map to TRBD1. CDR3 length: 15 amino acids. J was trimmed by 2 bases and V by 4 bases; bases with no gene match: 3. Germline-derived CDR1 and CDR2 are LGHNA and YSLEER. CDR3 amino acids: CASSPGTGGTYEQYF. The CDR3 nucleotides are TGCGCCAGCAGCCCTGGGACAGGGGGCACCTACGAGCAGTACTTC.

The rearrangement joins TRBV7-8 to TRBJ1-2; D call uncertain. Between the trimmed V and J ends, which lost 4 bases and 7 bases, there was a span of 10 bases. CDR3 length: 12 residues. The V gene's germline CDR1 is SGHVS and CDR2 FQNEAQ. CDR3 in DNA: TGTGCCAGCAGCTCGCGCTTAGGTGGCTACACCTTC. Protein: CASSSRLGGYTF. Full variable domain (rest looked up from reference TRBV7-8 and TRBJ1-2): GAGVSQSPRYKVAKRGQDVALRCDPISGHVSLFWYQQALGQGPEFLTYFQNEAQLDKSGLPSDRFFAERPEGSVSTLKIQRTQQEDSAVYLCASSSRLGGYTFGSGTRLTVV.

This chain links TRBV6-5 with TRBJ1-6; D is possibly TRBD1 (5 bases). The ends were cut back, 5 bases at V and 14 bases at J, with 19 bases in the middle. Germline V gene data show CDR1 as MNHEY and CDR2 as SVGAGI. The CDR3 loop spans 14 amino acids. This CDR3 is CASSNRDGSKTLHF. The CDR3 DNA reads TGTGCCAGCAGTAACCGGGACGGGAGTAAAACCCTCCACTTT.

The rearrangement uses TRBV6-5 and TRBJ1-5, with TRBD1 matching over 11 bases. CDR1 and CDR2 (germline): MNHEY, SVGAGI. V dropped 6 bases and J dropped 4; count of bases not matched to a gene: 2. The CDR3 covers 14 residues. CDR3 bases: TGTGCCAGCAGCCGGGACAGGGGGAATCAGCCCCAGCATTTT. Protein product: CASSRDRGNQPQHF.

The chain is built from TRBV30 and TRBJ2-5; weak D call: TRBD2 (5 bases). In germline, CDR1 is GTSNPN, CDR2 SVGIG (reference sequence). The ends were cut back, 7 bases at V and 2 bases at J, with 14 bases in the middle. CDR3 size: 13 residues. CDR3 nucleotide sequence: TGTGCCTTAACGAGGGTATGGCAAGAGACCCAGTACTTC. Protein product: CALTRVWQETQYF.

J is TRBJ2-2 and V is TRBV5-1; a weak D match, TRBD1 (5 bases). V was trimmed by 2 bases and J by 5 bases, leaving 10 bases between them. CDR3 size: 14 residues. Germline V lookup: CDR1 SGHRS, CDR2 YFSETQ. CDR3 residues: CASSFGRVTGELFF. In DNA, the CDR3 is TGCGCCAGCAGCTTTGGCAGGGTTACCGGGGAGCTGTTTTTT.

The J gene is TRBJ1-4, the V gene TRBV30; 7 bases line up with TRBD1. The CDR3 covers 14 residues. Germline-derived CDR1 and CDR2 are GTSNPN and SVGIG (reference sequence). V dropped 4 bases and J dropped 4; count of bases not matched to a gene: 6. CDR3 sequence reads: CAWNSGTVNEKLFF. The CDR3 nucleotides are TGTGCCTGGAATTCCGGGACAGTTAATGAAAAACTGTTTTTT.

The chain employs TRBV2 and TRBJ1-2; perhaps TRBD1 as D (6 bases). The CDR3 is 12 amino acids. CDR1 SNHLY and CDR2 FYNNEI come from the germline V gene. V lost 7 bases, J lost 7 bases, and 13 bases lay in between. CDR3 amino acids: CASTRGALGYTF. The CDR3 nucleotides are TGTGCCAGCACCCGGGGGGCGCTTGGCTACACCTTC.

The V gene is TRBV19, the J gene TRBJ2-7; 10 nucleotides align to TRBD1. Germline lookup yields CDR1 LNHDA and CDR2 SQIVND (reference sequence). The CDR3 loop spans 14 amino acids. J lost 5 bases, V lost 5 bases, and 6 bases had no gene match. CDR3 region: CASSPDRGHDEQYF. The CDR3 DNA follows: TGTGCCAGTAGTCCCGACAGGGGGCACGACGAGCAGTACTTC.

The chain uses TRBV9 and TRBJ1-2, with 7 nucleotides matching TRBD1. The V and J ends lost 5 bases and 2 bases, in that order; junction bases with no gene match: 3. CDR3 length: 13 residues. CDR1 is SGDLS, CDR2 YYNGEE, per germline. The CDR3 nucleotides are TGTGCCAGCAGGGGGGGACAGAACTATGGCTACACCTTC. Its protein is CASRGGQNYGYTF. The whole variable domain, filled in from reference TRBV9 and TRBJ1-2, reads DSGVTQTPKHLITATGQRVTLRCSPRSGDLSVYWYQQSLDQGLQFLIQYYNGEERAKGNILERFSAQQFPDLHSELNLSSLELGDSALYFCASRGGQNYGYTFGSGTRLTVV.